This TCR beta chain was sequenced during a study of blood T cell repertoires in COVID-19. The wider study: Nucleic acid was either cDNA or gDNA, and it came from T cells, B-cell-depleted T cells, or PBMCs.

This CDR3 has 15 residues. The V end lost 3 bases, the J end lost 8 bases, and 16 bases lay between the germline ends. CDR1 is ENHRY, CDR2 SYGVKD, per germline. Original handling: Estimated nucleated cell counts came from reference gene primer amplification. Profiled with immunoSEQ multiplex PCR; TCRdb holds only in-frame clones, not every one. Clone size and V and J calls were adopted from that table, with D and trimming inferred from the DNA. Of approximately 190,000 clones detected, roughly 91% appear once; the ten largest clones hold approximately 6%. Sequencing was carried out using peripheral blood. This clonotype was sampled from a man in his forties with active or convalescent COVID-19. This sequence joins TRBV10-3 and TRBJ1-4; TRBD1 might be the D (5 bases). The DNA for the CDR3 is TGTGCCATCAGTGAACGTAGTCAGGGAGGCGAAAAACTGTTTTTT. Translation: CAISERSQGGEKLFF.